These 29 T cell receptor beta chains originate from one sample sequenced in a study of Graves' ophthalmopathy and Graves' hyperthyroidism. CDR3 regions of TCR beta were amplified from RNA transcripts. HTBI primers primed a first-round RT-PCR, and a second-round multiplex PCR followed. TCRdb independently ran MiXCR on the multiplex PCR reads; one entry per CDR3 protein. The data contain roughly 410,000 distinct CDR3 sequences, approximately 15% of them singletons. Sequencing was carried out using peripheral blood. All receptors derive from a woman between 18 and 29 years old with stable Graves' hyperthyroidism.

This clonotype occurred once. The chain employs TRBV20-1 and TRBJ2-5; TRBD2 might be the D (6 bases). Per the germline V gene, CDR1 is DFQATT and CDR2 is SNEGSKA (reference sequence). This CDR3 spans 12 amino acids. With 2 bases removed from V and 5 bases from J, the gap between germline ends came to 9 bases. The CDR3 sequence: CSARWGVETQYF. In nucleotides, the CDR3 is TGCAGTGCTAGATGGGGGGTTGAGACCCAGTACTTC.

CDR3 protein: CASSQPGLGPFEQYF. The CDR3 region has the DNA TGTGCCAGCAGTCAACCAGGGTTGGGTCCGTTCGAGCAGTACTTC. V usage is TRBV3-1 and J usage is TRBJ2-7; a weak D match, TRBD1 (5 bases). Germline-derived CDR1 and CDR2 are LGHDT and YNNKEL (reference sequence). There are 15 residues in the CDR3. Trimming left V 6 bases short and J 6 bases short, with 21 bases between.

The table lists this clonotype with many counts. J is TRBJ2-7 and V is TRBV15; D call uncertain. Germline V lookup: CDR1 LNHNV, CDR2 YYDKDF (reference sequence). CDR3 length: 13 amino acids. The V and J ends lost 1 base and 4 bases respectively, with 8 bases between them. The CDR3 protein is CATSRVSAYEQYF. CDR3 nucleotides: TGTGCCACCAGCAGAGTAAGCGCATACGAGCAGTACTTC.

The chain joins TRBV4-2 to TRBJ2-7; TRBD1 matches 7 bases. With V trimmed by 1 base and J by 2 bases, 8 bases remained unmatched. Looked up from germline, CDR1 is LGHNA and CDR2 is YNFKEQ. There are 16 residues in the CDR3. In DNA form, the CDR3 reads TGTGCCAGCAGCCAAGGCGTTAAGGGGGCGGCCTACGAGCAGTACTTC. It specifies CASSQGVKGAAYEQYF.

This clonotype was counted many times. The V call is TRBV29-1, the J call TRBJ1-1; D is ambiguous. From germline, CDR1 is SQVTM and CDR2 ANQGSEA. V was trimmed by 6 bases and J by 2 bases, leaving 25 bases between them. There are 17 residues in the CDR3. The CDR3 DNA reads as TGCAGCGTGTACCCAGACCGATTTCATGACCCAAACACTGAAGCTTTCTTT. Amino acids: CSVYPDRFHDPNTEAFF.

Many counts were recorded for this clonotype. The DNA for the CDR3 is TGTGCCAGCAGTTTGATAGGCCGCACCGGGGAGCTGTTTTTT. It translates to CASSLIGRTGELFF. This rearrangement joins TRBV28 to TRBJ2-2; D is uncertain. The V gene lost 3 bases and the J gene lost 4 bases, with 9 bases spanning the gap. CDR1 is MDHEN, CDR2 SYDVKM, per germline. This CDR3 has 14 amino acids.

V is TRBV10-3 and J is TRBJ1-5; possibly TRBD1 for D (5 bases). CDR3 length equals 12 residues. Trimming stripped 4 bases from V and 4 bases from J, with 5 bases between. The germline V gene has CDR1 ENHRY and CDR2 SYGVKD. CDR3 sequence (DNA): TGTGCCATCAGTGGGGGGAATCAGCCCCAGCATTTT. Encoded protein: CAISGGNQPQHF.

This clonotype turned up a few times. This sequence may be a read error, since a much larger clone differs from it by one base. CDR3: CASTSLGQGRGYTF. The CDR3 DNA follows: TGTGCCAGCACTTCGCTCGGACAGGGACGAGGCTACACCTTC. The chain uses TRBV27 and TRBJ1-2, with TRBD1 matching over 8 bases. The CDR3 is made up of 14 amino acids. V lost 7 bases and J lost 8; bases outside the gene matches: 12. Germline-derived CDR1 and CDR2 are MNHEY and SMNVEV (reference sequence).

This clonotype was detected ten times or more. The chain couples TRBV29-1 to TRBJ1-2; tentative D call: TRBD1 (5 bases). Germline V gives CDR1 SQVTM, CDR2 ANQGSEA. The CDR3 extends over 13 amino acids. The V gene lost 6 bases and the J gene lost 1 base, with 12 bases spanning the gap. The CDR3 here is CSVEIDSNYGYTF. The CDR3 coding sequence is TGCAGCGTAGAGATAGACAGTAACTATGGCTACACCTTC. The full variable domain, completed using reference TRBV29-1 and TRBJ1-2, is SAVISQKPSRDICQRGTSLTIQCQVDSQVTMMFWYRQQPGQSLTLIATANQGSEATYESGFVIDKFPISRPNLTFSTLTVSNMSPEDSSIYLCSVEIDSNYGYTFGSGTRLTVV.

This clonotype was detected a few times. A much larger clone lies a single base off, so this may be a read error. The J gene is TRBJ1-5, the V gene TRBV12-3 or TRBV12-4, with D perhaps matching TRBD1 (5 bases). The CDR3 is made up of 15 amino acids. V shed 4 bases and J shed 2 bases, with 12 bases lying between them. The CDR3 DNA is TGTGCCAGCAGTTCCGGTGACAGTGGCAATCAGCCCCAGCATTTT. This encodes CASSSGDSGNQPQHF.

As for this clonotype: This clone may be a read error of a much larger clone one base away. Lacking the conserved final phenylalanine or tryptophan, this CDR3 likely reflects a read error. Because the CDR3's place on the DNA is in doubt, the DNA is left out and the CDR3 is given as listed by TCRdb. The chain joins TRBV10-1 to TRBJ2-5; the D call TRBD2 from the table was never checked on the DNA. The CDR3 has 14 residues if both end residues are counted. CDR1 is WNHNN and CDR2 is SYGVQD in the germline V gene (reference sequence). The CDR3 here is CASSEASLAGPNRN.

This clonotype was counted many times. CDR3 DNA: TGTGCCAGCCAAGGACAGACCGCTAACTATGGCTACACCTTC. Residues: CASQGQTANYGYTF. The chain employs TRBV2 and TRBJ1-2, with a possible D match to TRBD1 (6 bases). Trimming stripped 8 bases from V and 0 bases from J, with 13 bases between. Germline V gene lookup returns CDR1 SNHLY and CDR2 FYNNEI. This CDR3 spans 14 amino acids.

This sequence joins TRBV3-1 and TRBJ1-1; TRBD1 matches 9 bases. This CDR3 contains 16 residues. Germline lookup yields CDR1 LGHDT and CDR2 YNNKEL (reference sequence). V gave up 4 bases and J gave up 4 bases; unmatched junction bases: 10. The CDR3 sequence: CASSRSPGQGSTEAFF. In DNA form, the CDR3 reads TGTGCCAGCAGCCGATCCCCGGGACAGGGTTCCACTGAAGCTTTCTTT.

As DNA, the CDR3 is TGTGCCAGCAGTCCCCCGGACAGGGGCGTCTATGGCTACACCTTC. It encodes CASSPPDRGVYGYTF. The J gene is TRBJ1-2, the V gene TRBV28; TRBD1 agrees at 9 bases. CDR3 size: 15 residues. V lost 5 bases to trimming and J lost 4 bases; unmatched junction nucleotides: 8. In germline, CDR1 is MDHEN, CDR2 SYDVKM.

At least ten counts were recorded for this clonotype. The rearrangement joins TRBV19 to TRBJ2-5, with D possibly TRBD2 on 7 matching bases. Trimming removed 5 bases at V and 5 bases at J, with 15 bases between. The CDR3 contains 14 residues. Germline-derived CDR1 and CDR2 are LNHDA and SQIVND (reference sequence). The CDR3 DNA reads as TGTGCCAGTAGTCCTACGGGGGGCAGGGAGACCCAGTACTTC. This encodes CASSPTGGRETQYF.

This clonotype has more than one count but fewer than ten. It is likely a read error, because the conserved phenylalanine at the end of the CDR3 is missing. The chain is built from TRBV4-1 and TRBJ1-2; the D gene is possibly TRBD1 (6 bases). The V end was cut by 4 bases, the J end by 1 base, with 13 bases between. CDR3 length: 15 residues. Looked up from germline, CDR1 is MGHRA and CDR2 is YSYEKL. The CDR3 nucleotides read TGCGCCAGCAGCCCTTATCGAGGGGGTAACTATGGCTACACCGTC. It specifies CASSPYRGGNYGYTV.

In this sample, this clonotype turned up many times. The rearrangement uses TRBV11-3 and TRBJ2-5; a weak D match, TRBD2 (6 bases). The CDR3 sequence is 13 residues long. Trimming left V 0 bases short and J 11 bases short, with 13 bases between. Germline V gene lookup returns CDR1 SGHNT and CDR2 YENEEA. This chain's CDR3 is CASSLEAAGLQYF. In DNA form, the CDR3 reads TGTGCCAGCAGCTTAGAAGCAGCGGGCCTACAGTACTTC. Complete variable domain (other parts from reference TRBV11-3 and TRBJ2-5): EAGVVQSPRYKIIEKKQPVAFWCNPISGHNTLYWYLQNLGQGPELLIRYENEEAVDDSQLPKDRFSAERLKGVDSTLKIQPAELGDSAVYLCASSLEAAGLQYFGPGTRLLVL.

This clonotype has a handful of counts. The gene calls are TRBV19 and TRBJ1-1; D remains unclear. The length of the CDR3 is 17 residues. Germline values: CDR1 LNHDA, CDR2 SQIVND (reference sequence). Trimming stripped 3 bases from V and 0 bases from J, with 17 bases between. In DNA form, the CDR3 reads TGTGCCAGTAGTATTTATTCAGATTTCTTCATGAACACTGAAGCTTTCTTT. Translation: CASSIYSDFFMNTEAFF.

This clonotype was seen repeatedly, ten times or more. The chain has TRBV6-1 and TRBJ1-1, with D maybe TRBD1 (5 bases). The CDR3 contains 15 residues. V lost 5 bases and J 1 base, leaving 14 bases between the germline ends. CDR1 and CDR2 (germline): MNHNS, SASEGT. CDR3 in amino acids: CASSRLRVRNTEAFF. In DNA form, the CDR3 reads TGTGCCAGCAGTAGACTCAGGGTGAGGAACACTGAAGCTTTCTTT.

This clonotype was detected ten times or more. A junction end diverges from the germline sequence, so it may reflect a read error. In nucleotides, the CDR3 is TGTGCCAGCACCTGGGGGACAGGGGGGGTCAAAAACATTAAGTACTTC. Encoded protein: CASTWGTGGVKNIKYF. This rearrangement joins TRBV12-3 or TRBV12-4 to TRBJ2-4; 11 bases match TRBD1. The length of the CDR3 is 16 residues.

V is TRBV20-1 and J is TRBJ1-5; 10 bases line up with TRBD1. The V gene's germline CDR1 is DFQATT and CDR2 SNEGSKA (reference sequence). The CDR3 runs to 14 residues. Germline trimming cut 0 bases from V and 7 bases from J; bases unmatched to any gene: 3. CDR3 sequence (DNA): TGCAGTGCTAGAGATAGGACAGGGGGGCAGCCCCAGCATTTT. Protein product: CSARDRTGGQPQHF.

This clonotype was recorded many times. The rearrangement joins TRBV19 to TRBJ2-2; the match to TRBD1 covers 9 bases. The CDR3 spans 15 residues. The germline CDR1 and CDR2 sequences are LNHDA and SQIVND (reference sequence). Trimming removed 6 bases from V and 6 bases from J; junction bases left unmatched: 8. The CDR3 sequence: CASRRGQGVSGELFF. CDR3 sequence (DNA): TGTGCCAGTAGGCGGGGACAGGGAGTTTCCGGGGAGCTGTTTTTT.

The chain is built from TRBV10-3 and TRBJ2-2; TRBD2 matches at 7 bases. Germline CDR1 is ENHRY and CDR2 is SYGVKD. Unmatched junction bases numbered 5, after V lost 4 bases and J lost 3 bases. This CDR3 contains 15 residues. CDR3: CAISGGEGYTGELFF. The CDR3 coding sequence is TGTGCCATCAGTGGTGGGGAGGGCTACACCGGGGAGCTGTTTTTT.

This clonotype has a count of ten or more. The V gene is TRBV7-9, the J gene TRBJ1-5, with D unclear. The CDR3 length is 13 residues. V gave up 1 base and J gave up 7 bases, with 8 bases separating them. In germline, CDR1 is SEHNR, CDR2 FQNEAQ (reference sequence). The CDR3 nucleotides read TGTGCCAGCAGCTTAGAGGGCGAACAGCCCCAGCATTTT. Protein product: CASSLEGEQPQHF.

This clonotype was seen repeatedly, ten times or more. V is TRBV6-2 or TRBV6-3 and J is TRBJ1-5; D is possibly TRBD1 (6 bases). Per the germline V gene, CDR1 is MNHEY and CDR2 is SVGEGT. Trimming took 7 bases from V and 2 from J, leaving 15 bases between them. The CDR3 is made up of 15 amino acids. The CDR3 spells CASIKGGYGNQPQHF. Written as DNA, the CDR3 is TGTGCCAGCATCAAGGGGGGTTACGGCAATCAGCCCCAGCATTTT.

This clonotype was recorded at least ten times. V usage is TRBV28 and J usage is TRBJ2-2; D ambiguous. The CDR3 has 12 residues. V was shortened by 3 bases and J by 6 bases, with 5 bases between the two germline ends. Germline CDR1 reads MDHEN; CDR2 reads SYDVKM. This chain's CDR3 is CASSLLAGELFF. CDR3 DNA: TGTGCCAGCAGTTTGTTGGCCGGGGAGCTGTTTTTT.

This clonotype was counted many times. J is TRBJ2-7 and V is TRBV5-6, with D uncertain. V lost 4 bases and J lost 0, with 17 bases in between. The CDR3 runs to 16 residues. The V gene's germline CDR1 is SGHDT and CDR2 YYEEEE. The CDR3 DNA follows: TGTGCCAGCAGCCCCGCCGTCTCGGCTAGCTCCTACGAGCAGTACTTC. It yields the protein CASSPAVSASSYEQYF.

The chain is built from TRBV6-5 and TRBJ2-2, with 11 bases matching TRBD2. With 5 bases clipped from V and 4 bases from J, the junction kept 3 bases outside the gene matches. Germline V CDR1 and CDR2: MNHEY, SVGAGI. CDR3 length equals 15 residues. CDR3 protein: CASSTSGGGTGELFF. The CDR3 DNA sequence: TGTGCCAGCAGTACTAGCGGGGGCGGCACCGGGGAGCTGTTTTTT.

The sample holds a few counts of this clonotype. This chain connects TRBV20-1 to TRBJ2-5, with D perhaps matching TRBD2 (6 bases). V was clipped by 0 bases and J by 7 bases, with 12 bases between them. The CDR3 totals 13 residues. The germline gives CDR1 DFQATT, CDR2 SNEGSKA (reference sequence). For the CDR3, the DNA is TGCAGTGCTAGAGATTGGAGGGGTGGGACCCAGTACTTC. As protein: CSARDWRGGTQYF.